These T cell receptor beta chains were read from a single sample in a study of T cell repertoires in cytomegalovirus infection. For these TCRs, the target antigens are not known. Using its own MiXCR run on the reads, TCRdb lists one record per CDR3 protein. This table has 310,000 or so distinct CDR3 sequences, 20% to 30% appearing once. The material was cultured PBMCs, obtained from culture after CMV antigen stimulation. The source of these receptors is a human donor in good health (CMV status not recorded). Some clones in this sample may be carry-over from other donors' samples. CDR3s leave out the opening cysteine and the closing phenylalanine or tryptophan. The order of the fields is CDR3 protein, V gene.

ASSFRQARHTGELF | TRBV7-9
ASSSGSGGGYGYT | TRBV7-8
ASSHPLAGGSYNEQF | TRBV14
ASSLIGVNTEAF | TRBV7-9
ASSPRLAHTDYNEQF | TRBV19
ASSTPIFGKDGEAF | TRBV4-1
ASSLPFWGGSTDTQY | TRBV7-9
ASSLGSQVSGNTLY | TRBV7-2
ASRTGVSTDTQY | TRBV19
ASSSYTTRVPEAF | TRBV28
ASVRGLKGEAF | TRBV7-9
ASSLVFTAGEHLKPQH | TRBV7-2
ASSAGTSLPARQF | TRBV27
ASSLARGPDTQY | TRBV7-9
ASSWFPVTSGRGYNEQF | TRBV6-2/TRBV6-3
ASSLRTSGSYNEQF | TRBV11-2
ASSYGSGETQY | TRBV7-9
ASSLGVPGSGNTIY | TRBV7-2
ASIQKTGPYAEQY | TRBV7-8
ASKLTGGSYNEQF | TRBV28
ASSPVGSRQPQH | TRBV6-5
ASIHSGSPYNEQF | TRBV7-9
ASSLTGLVNHEQF | TRBV27
ASSQAQLMNTEAF | TRBV4-1
ASSERRENTEAF | TRBV2
ASSQDGEGNTQY | TRBV4-3
ASNTGTTTTF | TRBV6-2/TRBV6-3
ASSPARVNTEAF | TRBV18
ASSSTGIVTQY | TRBV7-2
ASSLEVNTEAF | TRBV5-1
SAAGTTEQF | TRBV20-1
ASSFADRPGFDNGQF | TRBV7-8
ASSSRKYTDTQY | TRBV7-9
ASSLSGKDRGHGNQPQH | TRBV27
ASSPGAGYNEQF | TRBV7-9
ASSSFNNEQF | TRBV7-2
SASQENTQY | TRBV20-1
SGFRDPNTEAF | TRBV29-1
ASSPRVAGDYNEQF | TRBV7-8
ASSYTGGTSGNTIY | TRBV6-5
ASSLAVTSTDTQY | TRBV12-3/TRBV12-4
ASSLARGGTDYYGYT | TRBV7-2